This T cell receptor beta chain came from a study of blood T cell repertoires in COVID-19. Study in general: PBMCs, B-cell-depleted T cells, or T cells provided the cDNA or gDNA that made up the material.

V lost 6 bases, J lost 9 bases, and 12 bases stayed unmatched. CDR3 length: 14 amino acids. Looked up from germline, CDR1 is MDHEN and CDR2 is SYDVKM. In the original processing: Researchers report that nucleated cell counts were estimated from reference gene primer amplification. Profiling relied on immunoSEQ multiplex PCR, and the TCRdb table lists in-frame clones only, not all of them. The DNA was the basis for D and trimming; V, J and clone size are from that table. The sample records about 140,000 clones, 70% to 90% being singletons. Sequences were obtained from PBMCs or T cells enriched from blood (not recorded which). V is TRBV28 and J is TRBJ1-2; 8 bases map to TRBD1. This clonotype was sampled from a man aged 50-59 years who had recovered from COVID-19. The CDR3 is CASSHDRGRMSYTF. The CDR3 DNA is TGTGCCAGCAGCCATGACAGGGGAAGAATGAGCTACACCTTC.